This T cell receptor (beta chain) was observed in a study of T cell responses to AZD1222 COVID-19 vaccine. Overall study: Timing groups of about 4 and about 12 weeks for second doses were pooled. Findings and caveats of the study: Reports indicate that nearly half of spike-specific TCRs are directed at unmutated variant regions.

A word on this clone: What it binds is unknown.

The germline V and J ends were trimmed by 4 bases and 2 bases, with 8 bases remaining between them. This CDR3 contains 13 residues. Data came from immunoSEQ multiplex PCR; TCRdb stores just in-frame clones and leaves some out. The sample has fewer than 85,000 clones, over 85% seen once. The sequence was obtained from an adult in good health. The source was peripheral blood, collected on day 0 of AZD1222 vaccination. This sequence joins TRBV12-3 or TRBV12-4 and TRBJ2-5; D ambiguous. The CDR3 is CASSWGIQETQYF. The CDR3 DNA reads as TGTGCCAGCAGTTGGGGTATTCAAGAGACCCAGTACTTC.